This entry lists 32 T cell receptor beta chains sequenced from one sample in a study of cytomegalovirus exposure and HLA in healthy donors. Repertoires were generated with immunoSEQ multiplex PCR, while TCRdb's copy carries only in-frame clones and drops some. The table includes some 190,000 clones, 86% detected once. The sequenced sample consisted of PBMCs. These receptors all come from a man younger than 45 in good health and CMV-seropositive.

In the case of this clone: At the DNA level, this CDR3 is encoded by other sequences in the same sample as well. The rearrangement links TRBV7-2 to TRBJ2-1; no clear D gene. This CDR3 comprises 11 residues. Trimming left V 1 base short and J 7 bases short, with 2 bases between. The germline V gene has CDR1 SGHTA and CDR2 FQGNSA. In DNA form, the CDR3 reads TGTGCCAGCAGCTTAGGGAATGAGCAGTTCTTC. Amino acid sequence: CASSLGNEQFF.

The rearrangement uses TRBV6-5 and TRBJ2-5, with TRBD2 matching over 10 bases. With 0 bases clipped from V and 2 bases from J, the junction kept 3 bases outside the gene matches. The CDR3 is made up of 16 amino acids. The V gene's germline CDR1 is MNHEY and CDR2 SVGAGI. CDR3 residues: CASSYSGSGGQETQYF. The CDR3 DNA reads TGTGCCAGCAGTTACTCTGGTAGCGGGGGGCAAGAGACCCAGTACTTC.

With respect to this clone: Other DNA sequences within the sample encode an identical CDR3. The chain has TRBV7-9 and TRBJ1-1, with no clear D. There are 12 residues in the CDR3. Germline CDR1 SEHNR, CDR2 FQNEAQ (reference sequence). V was shortened by 0 bases and J by 6 bases, with 5 bases between the two germline ends. The CDR3 DNA sequence: TGTGCCAGCAGCTTAGCGGGAGCTGAAGCTTTCTTT. Residues: CASSLAGAEAFF.

The CDR3 bases are TGTGCCATCAGTGAAGCGACAGTTGCCTGGGGCTACGAGCAGTACTTC. Translated, it gives CAISEATVAWGYEQYF. The chain joins TRBV10-3 to TRBJ2-7, with D possibly being TRBD1 (5 bases). The CDR3 totals 16 residues. The ends were cut back, 3 bases at V and 3 bases at J, with 18 bases in the middle. CDR1 is ENHRY, CDR2 SYGVKD, per germline.

The genes are TRBV19 and TRBJ2-7; D may be TRBD2 (5 bases). CDR1 LNHDA and CDR2 SQIVND come from the germline V gene (reference sequence). The CDR3 loop spans 13 amino acids. The V end lost 3 bases, the J end lost 5 bases, and 11 bases lay between the germline ends. The CDR3 region is CASSIPGFDEQYF. The CDR3 DNA reads TGTGCCAGTAGTATTCCGGGGTTCGACGAGCAGTACTTC.

This chain links TRBV18 with TRBJ1-5, with a weak D call TRBD1 (5 bases). Germline loops: CDR1 KGHSH, CDR2 LQKENI. V gave up 3 bases and J gave up 1 base, with 16 bases separating them. This CDR3 contains 17 residues. The CDR3 is CASSPVSGGGSNQPQHF. Written as DNA, the CDR3 is TGTGCCAGCTCACCCGTTTCCGGGGGTGGGAGCAATCAGCCCCAGCATTTT.

The V gene is TRBV27, the J gene TRBJ2-3, with 7 bases that match TRBD2. Germline CDR1 MNHEY, CDR2 SMNVEV (reference sequence). There are 13 residues in the CDR3. J was trimmed by 5 bases and V by 2 bases; bases with no gene match: 1. The CDR3 DNA is TGTGCCAGCAGTTTACCGGGGGGAGATACGCAGTATTTT. Its protein product is CASSLPGGDTQYF.

This clone has only a few counts. The chain is built from TRBV7-2 and TRBJ2-2; D not certain. Trimming cost V 1 base and J 8 bases, with 11 bases left between them. Germline lookup yields CDR1 SGHTA and CDR2 FQGNSA. CDR3 length: 14 residues. The CDR3 DNA sequence: TGTGCCAGCAGCTTAGATCCCTCGGTGGGGGAGCTGTTTTTT. It translates to CASSLDPSVGELFF.

This chain uses TRBV7-3 with TRBJ2-3; D unresolved. The CDR3 is made up of 16 amino acids. The germline gives CDR1 SGHTA, CDR2 FQGTGA. V lost 1 base and J 1 base, leaving 12 bases between the germline ends. The CDR3 region is CASSLIPHSGTDTQYF. The CDR3 nucleotides are TGTGCCAGCAGCTTAATTCCCCATTCGGGCACAGATACGCAGTATTTT. Filled out from reference TRBV7-3 and TRBJ2-3, the complete variable domain reads GAGVSQTPSNKVTEKGKYVELRCDPISGHTALYWYRQSLGQGPEFLIYFQGTGAADDSGLPNDRFFAVRPEGSVSTLKIQRTERGDSAVYLCASSLIPHSGTDTQYFGPGTRLTVL.

J is TRBJ2-2 and V is TRBV7-9, with unresolved D. The CDR3 covers 14 residues. Trimming pared 3 bases from V and 7 bases from J, leaving 12 bases between. In germline, CDR1 is SEHNR, CDR2 FQNEAQ (reference sequence). The DNA of the CDR3 is TGTGCCAGCAGCTTCATCACGGGTTACGGGGAGCTGTTTTTT. Its translation: CASSFITGYGELFF.

The chain carries TRBV6-5 and TRBJ2-5; 9 bases agree with TRBD2. With V trimmed by 5 bases and J by 3 bases, 7 bases remained unmatched. This CDR3 has 15 residues. The V gene's germline CDR1 is MNHEY and CDR2 SVGAGI. CDR3 sequence: CASSKNLAGKETQYF. CDR3 DNA sequence: TGTGCCAGCAGTAAAAATCTAGCGGGGAAAGAGACCCAGTACTTC.

The CDR3 region has the DNA TGCGCCAGCAGTATTTCGGGACTAGCTTCTTACAATGAGCAGTTCTTC. This codes for CASSISGLASYNEQFF. V and J are TRBV4-3 and TRBJ2-1; 9 bases are shared with TRBD2. The trim removed 6 bases at V and 4 bases at J, leaving 10 bases unmatched. Germline CDR1 is LGHNA and CDR2 is YSLEER. The CDR3 runs 16 residues.

The chain links TRBV11-2 to TRBJ2-7, with D unclear. This CDR3 region has 12 residues. Trimming cost V 5 bases and J 4 bases, with 9 bases left between them. Germline values: CDR1 SGHAT, CDR2 FQNNGV. This CDR3 reads CASSPVGYEQYF. As DNA, the CDR3 is TGTGCCAGCAGCCCCGTGGGGTACGAGCAGTACTTC.

This rearrangement joins TRBV5-1 to TRBJ1-2; 8 positions match TRBD1. Germline V gene data show CDR1 as SGHRS and CDR2 as YFSETQ. V gave up 4 bases and J gave up 4 bases; unmatched junction bases: 12. The CDR3 covers 16 residues. The CDR3 reads CASSRTGPALSYGYTF. CDR3 bases: TGCGCCAGCAGCAGGACAGGGCCAGCGCTCTCCTATGGCTACACCTTC.

This chain connects TRBV2 to TRBJ2-3, with D perhaps matching TRBD2 (7 bases). With 7 bases removed from V and 2 bases from J, the gap between germline ends came to 16 bases. Germline loops: CDR1 SNHLY, CDR2 FYNNEI. The CDR3 spans 15 residues. The DNA for the CDR3 is TGTGCCAGCATCCTAGGGGGGGGAACCACAGATACGCAGTATTTT. Translating it yields CASILGGGTTDTQYF.

This clone was detected only once. V usage is TRBV15 and J usage is TRBJ1-2, with D perhaps matching TRBD1 (5 bases). The CDR3 is 12 residues long. The ends were cut back, 1 base at V and 6 bases at J, with 6 bases in the middle. From germline, CDR1 is LNHNV and CDR2 YYDKDF (reference sequence). The CDR3: CATSRGGNGYTF. The CDR3 coding sequence is TGTGCCACCAGCAGAGGGGGGAATGGCTACACCTTC.

As for this clone: At the DNA level, this CDR3 is encoded by other sequences in the same sample as well. The chain has TRBV7-2 and TRBJ2-7; D remains unclear. Germline loops: CDR1 SGHTA, CDR2 FQGNSA. V lost 5 bases and J lost 2, with 10 bases in between. The CDR3 sequence is 13 residues long. CDR3 in DNA: TGTGCCAGCAGCCTCTCACCGACCTACGAGCAGTACTTC. This encodes CASSLSPTYEQYF.

This clone showed up just once. The V and J genes are TRBV27 and TRBJ2-2, with no clear D. V lost 5 bases to trimming and J lost 4 bases, with 20 bases between them. The germline V gene encodes CDR1 MNHEY and CDR2 SMNVEV (reference sequence). This CDR3 is 17 amino acids long. This CDR3 is CASSLQRTRPTTGELFF. DNA for the CDR3: TGTGCCAGCAGTCTCCAGAGGACCCGACCTACCACCGGGGAGCTGTTTTTT.

This clone was seen once. Written as DNA, the CDR3 is TGTGCCAGCAGCTCGTCCCGGGACAGGGGCAAAGGTAGCAATCAGCCCCAGCATTTT. This translates into CASSSSRDRGKGSNQPQHF. This chain links TRBV5-6 with TRBJ1-5, with 10 bases lining up with TRBD1. Germline loops: CDR1 SGHDT, CDR2 YYEEEE. Trimming at V came to 3 bases and at J to 0 bases, leaving 12 bases not matched to a gene. This CDR3 comprises 19 residues.

This chain connects TRBV27 to TRBJ1-4; D is unresolved. The V end was cut by 10 bases, the J end by 8 bases, with 17 bases between. Germline CDR1 MNHEY, CDR2 SMNVEV (reference sequence). CDR3 size: 13 residues. This chain's CDR3 is CATRTSQGEKLFF. The CDR3 DNA reads as TGTGCCACGAGGACTTCCCAAGGAGAAAAACTGTTTTTT.

This clone was seen only once. The CDR3 sequence is CASSLARLEHYEQYF. CDR3 nucleotides: TGTGCCAGCAGTTTAGCTCGATTAGAACATTACGAGCAGTACTTC. The gene calls are TRBV28 and TRBJ2-7; no definite D call. Germline CDR1 is MDHEN and CDR2 is SYDVKM. This CDR3 comprises 15 residues. V was trimmed by 2 bases and J by 4 bases, leaving 15 bases between them.

The chain couples TRBV28 to TRBJ1-1; 8 bases agree with TRBD1. The CDR3 runs to 14 residues. The trim removed 7 bases at V and 3 bases at J, leaving 7 bases unmatched. Germline V lookup: CDR1 MDHEN, CDR2 SYDVKM. CDR3 nucleotides: TGTGCCAGCACTGTCAGGGGGCGAGACACTGAAGCTTTCTTT. Its protein is CASTVRGRDTEAFF. The whole variable domain, filled in from reference TRBV28 and TRBJ1-1, reads DVKVTQSSRYLVKRTGEKVFLECVQDMDHENMFWYRQDPGLGLRLIYFSYDVKMKEKGDIPEGYSVSREKKERFSLILESASTNQTSMYLCASTVRGRDTEAFFGQGTRLTVV.

The genes are TRBV6-1 and TRBJ1-4, with D unclear. CDR3 length: 17 residues. Trimming shortened V by 0 bases and J by 8 bases, and 19 bases separated the two germline ends. Germline CDR1 and CDR2: MNHNS and SASEGT. The CDR3 here is CASSEAHPALLGEKLFF. The CDR3 nucleotides read TGTGCCAGCAGTGAAGCCCACCCTGCCCTCCTAGGCGAAAAACTGTTTTTT.

This clone came up a few times. A read error may account for a junction end that differs from germline. The gene calls are TRBV7-2 and TRBJ2-3, with D possibly being TRBD2 (6 bases). Germline CDR1 reads SGHTA; CDR2 reads FQGNSA. The CDR3 has 15 amino acids. The CDR3 nucleotides are TGTGCCAGCGGCTTACAAGCGGGTCTCACAGATACGCAGTATTTT. Its protein is CASGLQAGLTDTQYF.

V and J are TRBV6-1 and TRBJ2-3; D not resolved. Looked up from germline, CDR1 is MNHNS and CDR2 is SASEGT. CDR3 length: 10 residues. V was cut by 6 bases and J by 5 bases, with 3 bases left in between. CDR3 protein: CASRGDTQYF. The DNA for the CDR3 is TGTGCCAGCAGGGGAGATACGCAGTATTTT.

The chain is built from TRBV10-2 and TRBJ2-5, with TRBD2 matching 7 bases. Germline CDR1 WSHSY, CDR2 SAAADI. Losses at the gene ends were 4 bases for V and 0 bases for J; bases not matched to a gene: 2. The CDR3 is made up of 14 amino acids. The CDR3 loop is CASSVLADQETQYF. CDR3 sequence (DNA): TGCGCCAGCAGTGTCCTAGCGGACCAAGAGACCCAGTACTTC.

This chain joins TRBV6-4 and TRBJ1-2; D remains ambiguous. CDR3 length equals 12 residues. The V gene lost 2 bases and the J gene lost 5 bases, with 6 bases spanning the gap. Germline V gene sequence: CDR1 MRHNA, CDR2 SNTAGT. CDR3 nucleotide sequence: TGTGCCAGCAGTGACGGGCCATATGGCTACACCTTC. Amino acid sequence: CASSDGPYGYTF.

The rearrangement links TRBV6-1 to TRBJ1-2, with unresolved D. V shed 4 bases and J shed 0 bases, with 12 bases lying between them. The length of the CDR3 is 15 residues. Germline-derived CDR1 and CDR2 are MNHNS and SASEGT. Written as DNA, the CDR3 is TGTGCCAGCAGTGGACTCGGTCCGACTAACTATGGCTACACCTTC. Translation gives CASSGLGPTNYGYTF.

The chain is built from TRBV4-1 and TRBJ2-7, with D perhaps assigned TRBD1 or TRBD2 (5 bases each). This CDR3 contains 14 residues. Germline CDR1 reads MGHRA; CDR2 reads YSYEKL. Deletions cut 5 bases from V and 3 bases from J, with 14 bases between. As DNA, the CDR3 is TGCGCCAGCAGCTTCCGGGACCTCCTCTACGAGCAGTACTTC. Encoded protein: CASSFRDLLYEQYF.

The sample holds one count of this clone. The chain links TRBV29-1 to TRBJ2-7; D not resolved. V was cut by 4 bases and J by 7 bases, with 14 bases left in between. There are 12 residues in the CDR3. Germline CDR1 reads SQVTM; CDR2 reads ANQGSEA. CDR3 sequence (DNA): TGCAGCGTTGTAGATGGAGTGGGGGAGCAGTACTTC. This gives the protein CSVVDGVGEQYF.

The rearrangement joins TRBV12-5 to TRBJ2-2; 8 positions match TRBD1. This CDR3 has 15 residues. V lost 6 bases and J lost 6; bases outside the gene matches: 9. Per the germline V gene, CDR1 is LGHNT and CDR2 is FRNRAP. The CDR3 sequence is CASGPGTGLSGELFF. CDR3 bases: TGTGCTAGTGGACCCGGGACAGGCCTTTCCGGGGAGCTGTTTTTT.

The V gene is TRBV6-5, the J gene TRBJ2-6; no clear D gene. The germline V and J ends were trimmed by 5 bases and 2 bases, with 10 bases remaining between them. Germline values: CDR1 MNHEY, CDR2 SVGAGI. The CDR3 consists of 15 residues. The CDR3 sequence is CASSPGPAGANVLTF. As DNA, the CDR3 is TGTGCCAGCAGTCCCGGTCCGGCTGGGGCCAACGTCCTGACTTTC.